Listed here are 14 T cell receptor beta chains from one sample, sequenced in a study of cytomegalovirus exposure and HLA in healthy donors. The PCR ran on 60 Vbeta and 13 Jbeta primers. The table came from immunoSEQ multiplex PCR; TCRdb's copy has only in-frame clones and leaves some out. This table has about 190,000 clones, about 86% appearing once. Material for sequencing was PBMCs. The receptors shown here come from a man in his forties in good health and CMV-seropositive.

The chain has TRBV5-4 and TRBJ1-1, with 7 bases identical to TRBD1. This CDR3 spans 13 amino acids. J gave up 11 bases and V 3 bases, and 10 bases lay outside the gene matches. CDR1 and CDR2 (germline): SGHNT, YYREEE (reference sequence). The CDR3 DNA reads TGTGCCAGCAGCTCAGACAGGGCAGCCGGGGCTTTCTTT. Its translation is CASSSDRAAGAFF.

This clone was detected a few times. The genes are TRBV6-6 and TRBJ1-1; D is unclear. Germline values: CDR1 MNHNY, CDR2 SVGAGI (reference sequence). The CDR3 spans 11 residues. Trimming shortened V by 4 bases and J by 3 bases, and 3 bases separated the two germline ends. In DNA, the CDR3 is TGTGCCAGCAGTTTCGACACTGAAGCTTTCTTT. It translates to CASSFDTEAFF.

This sequence joins TRBV5-6 and TRBJ1-2; TRBD1 is a possible D gene (6 bases). There are 15 residues in the CDR3. The germline CDR1 and CDR2 sequences are SGHDT and YYEEEE. The ends were cut back, 4 bases at V and 0 bases at J, with 13 bases in the middle. In DNA, the CDR3 is TGTGCCAGCAGCAAAAGGACAGCCTCTAACTATGGCTACACCTTC. Its protein product is CASSKRTASNYGYTF. Full variable domain (outside the CDR3, taken from reference TRBV5-6 and TRBJ1-2): DAGVTQSPTHLIKTRGQQVTLRCSPKSGHDTVSWYQQALGQGPQFIFQYYEEEERQRGNFPDRFSGHQFPNYSSELNVNALLLGDSALYLCASSKRTASNYGYTFGSGTRLTVV.

V is TRBV29-1 and J is TRBJ1-3, with D tentatively TRBD1 (5 bases). Germline CDR1 SQVTM, CDR2 ANQGSEA. This CDR3 is built from 14 residues. V dropped 4 bases and J dropped 4 bases, with 14 bases sitting between them. CDR3 bases: TGCAGCGTTGTAGCACAGGAAGCCGGAAACACCATATATTTT. Its protein product is CSVVAQEAGNTIYF. Full variable domain (missing parts from reference TRBV29-1 and TRBJ1-3): SAVISQKPSRDICQRGTSLTIQCQVDSQVTMMFWYRQQPGQSLTLIATANQGSEATYESGFVIDKFPISRPNLTFSTLTVSNMSPEDSSIYLCSVVAQEAGNTIYFGEGSWLTVV.

The rearrangement joins TRBV19 to TRBJ2-7; 9 bases match TRBD2. The ends lost 1 base at V and 7 bases at J; junction bases unmatched: 2. The CDR3 has 13 amino acids. Germline V gene sequence: CDR1 LNHDA, CDR2 SQIVND (reference sequence). In DNA form, the CDR3 reads TGTGCCAGTAGTATAGGTCTAGCGGGAGAGCAGTACTTC. Its protein product is CASSIGLAGEQYF.

V gene TRBV19 combines with J gene TRBJ2-1; TRBD1 matches 10 bases. V trimming: 7 bases; J trimming: 4 bases; junction bases outside the gene matches: 4. CDR3 length: 14 amino acids. Germline CDR1 and CDR2: LNHDA and SQIVND (reference sequence). CDR3 DNA sequence: TGTGCCAGTATGCCGGGACAGGGGTACAATGAGCAGTTCTTC. This gives the protein CASMPGQGYNEQFF.

V and J are TRBV14 and TRBJ2-5, with 7 bases that match TRBD2. CDR3 length: 12 residues. After removal of 2 bases from V and 11 bases from J, the junction contained 5 bases not matched to a gene. Looked up from germline, CDR1 is SGHDN and CDR2 is FVKESK. The CDR3 DNA sequence: TGTGCCAGCAGCCAAAGCGGGGTTAGTCAGTACTTC. This encodes CASSQSGVSQYF.

The chain joins TRBV5-1 to TRBJ2-3; 14 bases are shared with TRBD2. Germline V gene lookup returns CDR1 SGHRS and CDR2 YFSETQ. Trimming took 5 bases from V and 9 from J; bases not matched to a gene: 8. The CDR3 loop spans 15 amino acids. The CDR3 loop is CASSSGLAGEGTQYF. The CDR3 coding sequence is TGCGCCAGCAGTTCGGGACTAGCGGGAGAGGGAACGCAGTATTTT.

A remark on this clone: At one of its ends the junction is not consistent with the germline gene, which may arise from a read error. The chain is built from TRBV7-9 and TRBJ1-5; a weak D match, TRBD1 (5 bases). This CDR3 has 18 residues. Germline CDR1 is SEHNR and CDR2 is FQNEAQ (reference sequence). For the CDR3, the DNA is TGTTCCAGCAGCTTAGGTGGGGGGTTCCCCTATAGCAATCAGCCCCAGCATTTT. This sequence encodes CSSSLGGGFPYSNQPQHF.

The rearrangement joins TRBV19 to TRBJ2-7; 8 positions match TRBD1. The CDR3 spans 13 residues. Germline V gene sequence: CDR1 LNHDA, CDR2 SQIVND (reference sequence). V was clipped by 9 bases and J by 2 bases; unmatched bases: 6. The CDR3: CASHGTGAYEQYF. The CDR3 bases are TGTGCCAGCCACGGGACAGGAGCCTACGAGCAGTACTTC.

The rearrangement joins TRBV11-2 to TRBJ1-1; D call uncertain. Germline loops: CDR1 SGHAT, CDR2 FQNNGV. Trimming pared 5 bases from V and 3 bases from J, leaving 4 bases between. The CDR3 is 11 residues long. The CDR3 loop is CASSQYTEAFF. DNA for the CDR3: TGTGCCAGCAGCCAGTACACTGAAGCTTTCTTT. Filled out from reference TRBV11-2 and TRBJ1-1, the complete variable domain reads EAGVAQSPRYKIIEKRQSVAFWCNPISGHATLYWYQQILGQGPKLLIQFQNNGVVDDSQLPKDRFSAERLKGVDSTLKIQPAKLEDSAVYLCASSQYTEAFFGQGTRLTVV.

As DNA, the CDR3 is TGTGCCACCATCCAGGATCGGAACACCGGGGAGCTGTTTTTT. Protein: CATIQDRNTGELFF. The chain employs TRBV15 and TRBJ2-2; D is uncertain. The V and J ends lost 7 bases and 1 base respectively, with 10 bases between them. CDR3 size: 14 residues. CDR1 and CDR2 (germline): LNHNV, YYDKDF (reference sequence).

The chain is built from TRBV18 and TRBJ2-7; 14 bases fit TRBD2. After removal of 3 bases from V and 7 bases from J, the junction contained 5 bases not matched to a gene. Germline V CDR1 and CDR2: KGHSH, LQKENI. CDR3 length equals 15 residues. CDR3 region: CASSPGTSGSREQYF. In DNA, the CDR3 is TGTGCCAGCTCACCTGGGACTAGCGGGAGCAGGGAGCAGTACTTC.

The J gene is TRBJ2-3, the V gene TRBV4-3; weak D call: TRBD1 (5 bases). The germline V gene encodes CDR1 LGHNA and CDR2 YSLEER. V was trimmed by 0 bases and J by 7 bases, leaving 8 bases between them. The CDR3 runs to 13 residues. This CDR3 reads CASSQDGAYTQYF. CDR3 nucleotide sequence: TGCGCCAGCAGCCAAGATGGGGCATATACGCAGTATTTT.